This T cell receptor (beta chain) was retrieved from a study of monozygotic twins with inflammatory bowel disease. Study results and caveats: Clonotypes shared with others were fewer in IBD patients than in healthy twins, especially with disease activity. Healthy co-twins showed greater TCRbeta diversity (inverse Simpson) than IBD patients.

Template switching added UMIs carrying a 6-nucleotide sample barcode. Reprocessing the 5' RACE reads, TCRdb reports a single entry for every CDR3 protein and omits DNA. With 350,000 to 550,000 distinct CDR3 sequences in the sample, the ten largest clones hold about 2.2%. Germline CDR1 reads MNHNS; CDR2 reads SASEGT. This CDR3 region has 15 residues. In regard to this clonotype: Its antigen remains unidentified.

The sequenced material came from blood. The receptor's source is a human donor with ulcerative colitis or Crohn's disease, or a healthy co-twin of an affected twin (not recorded which). The gene calls are TRBV6-1 and TRBJ2-7; with no DNA, the TCRdb D assignment of TRBD1 cannot be verified. The CDR3 loop is CASRTKRDRRYEQYF.